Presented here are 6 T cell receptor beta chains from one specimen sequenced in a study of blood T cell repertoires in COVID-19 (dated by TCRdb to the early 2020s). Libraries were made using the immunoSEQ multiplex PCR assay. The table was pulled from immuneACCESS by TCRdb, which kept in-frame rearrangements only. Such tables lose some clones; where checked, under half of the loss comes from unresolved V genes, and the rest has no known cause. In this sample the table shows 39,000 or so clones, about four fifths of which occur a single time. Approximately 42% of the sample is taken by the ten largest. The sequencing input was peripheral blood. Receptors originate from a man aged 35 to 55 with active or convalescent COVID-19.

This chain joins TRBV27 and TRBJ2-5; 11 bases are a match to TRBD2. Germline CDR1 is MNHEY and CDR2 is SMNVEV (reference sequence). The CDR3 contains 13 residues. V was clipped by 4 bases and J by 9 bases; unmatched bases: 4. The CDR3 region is CASSSSSGGPQYF. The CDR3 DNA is TGTGCCAGCAGTTCGTCTAGCGGGGGGCCCCAGTACTTC.

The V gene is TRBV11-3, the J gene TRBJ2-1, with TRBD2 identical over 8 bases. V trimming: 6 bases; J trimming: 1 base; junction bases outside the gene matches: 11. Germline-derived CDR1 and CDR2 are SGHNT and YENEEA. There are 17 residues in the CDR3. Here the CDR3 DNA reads TGTGCCAGCAGTGGTCGGGGGGGCCCGGTGTCCTACAATGAGCAGTTCTTC. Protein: CASSGRGGPVSYNEQFF.

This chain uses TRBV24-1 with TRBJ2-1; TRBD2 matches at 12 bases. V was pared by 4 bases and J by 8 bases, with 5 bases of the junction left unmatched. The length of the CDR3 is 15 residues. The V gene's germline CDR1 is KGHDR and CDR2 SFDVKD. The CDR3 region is CATSDPSGRADEQFF. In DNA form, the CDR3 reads TGTGCCACCAGTGACCCTAGCGGGAGGGCGGATGAGCAGTTCTTC.

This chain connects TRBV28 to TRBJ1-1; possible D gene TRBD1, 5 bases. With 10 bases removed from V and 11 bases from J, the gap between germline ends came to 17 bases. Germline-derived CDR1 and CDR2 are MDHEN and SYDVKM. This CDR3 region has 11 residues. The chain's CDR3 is CATATGHGAFF. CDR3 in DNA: TGTGCCACCGCCACAGGCCACGGGGCTTTCTTT.

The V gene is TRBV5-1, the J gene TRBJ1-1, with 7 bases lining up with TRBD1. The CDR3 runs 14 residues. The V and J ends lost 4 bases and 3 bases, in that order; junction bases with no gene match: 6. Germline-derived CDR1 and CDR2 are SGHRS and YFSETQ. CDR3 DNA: TGCGCCAGCAGCGCGGGACAGCCGGACACTGAAGCTTTCTTT. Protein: CASSAGQPDTEAFF.

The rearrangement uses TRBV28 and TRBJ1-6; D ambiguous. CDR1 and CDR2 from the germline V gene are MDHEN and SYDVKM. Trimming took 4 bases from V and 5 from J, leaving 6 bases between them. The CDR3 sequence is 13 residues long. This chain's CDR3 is CASSSPDNSPLHF. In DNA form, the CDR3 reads TGTGCCAGCAGTTCCCCAGATAATTCACCCCTCCACTTT.